These 14 T cell receptor beta chains came from one sample sequenced in a study of esophageal squamous cell carcinoma under preoperative chemotherapy. MiXCR, run by TCRdb on the PCR reads, gives a single entry per CDR3 protein. This table has approximately 30,000 distinct CDR3 sequences, less than 55% appearing once. The time point was: before preoperative PTX-NDP chemotherapy. Collection of the sample occurred from a patient given preoperative chemotherapy. Receptors were obtained from a human donor with esophageal squamous cell carcinoma. The donor label of this sample is uncertain.

In the case of this clonotype: The junction departs from germline at one end; a sequencing error may be responsible. The chain links TRBV7-8 to TRBJ2-3, with D perhaps TRBD2 (6 bases). The V gene's germline CDR1 is SGHVS and CDR2 FQNEAQ. The CDR3 runs to 17 residues. CDR3 nucleotide sequence: TGTGCCAGCAGCGTACATCCGCGGGAAGGGAGCACAGGTACGCAGTATTTT. It encodes CASSVHPREGSTGTQYF.

With respect to this clonotype: At one end the junction does not follow the germline gene, possibly because of a read error. This chain links TRBV6-1 with TRBJ2-1; D is undetermined. Per germline, CDR1 MNHNS and CDR2 SASEGT. This CDR3 spans 15 amino acids. CDR3 in amino acids: CARGLQAGSTDAQFF. CDR3 DNA sequence: TGTGCCAGGGGCCTCCAGGCTGGAAGCACCGATGCGCAGTTTTTC.

This clonotype turned up a few times. Sequence at one end of the junction differs from germline and may be a read error. The J gene is TRBJ2-1, the V gene TRBV6-5, with 9 nucleotides matching TRBD1. CDR1 MNHEY and CDR2 SVGAGI come from the germline V gene. The CDR3 runs to 13 residues. DNA for the CDR3: TGTGCCAGCAGTTCCACACACGGGACAGGGCGCGACTTC. This gives the protein CASSSTHGTGRDF.

As concerns this clonotype: This sequence may be a read error, since a much larger clone differs from it by one base. The rearrangement joins TRBV5-4 to TRBJ2-5; D gene unclear. Germline V gene sequence: CDR1 SGHNT, CDR2 YYREEE (reference sequence). V lost 4 bases and J 11 bases, leaving 24 bases between the germline ends. This CDR3 is 15 amino acids long. CDR3 coding DNA: TGTGCCAGCAGCACTGACTCGAGCTCCTACAATGAGCAGTACTTC. As protein: CASSTDSSSYNEQYF.

In regard to this clonotype: A read error is likely, as this CDR3 ends without the conserved phenylalanine or tryptophan. The DNA is left out, because the CDR3 cannot be placed on it with certainty; the CDR3 is given as TCRdb lists it. The chain recombines TRBV7-3 with TRBJ2-5; the table calls TRBD2, which could not be checked here. The germline gives CDR1 SGHTA, CDR2 FQGTGA. From its first to its last residue, the CDR3 has 13 amino acids. Here the CDR3 reads CASSSGGGQTQFL.

Points on this clonotype: The junction differs from germline at one of its ends, possibly a read error. CDR3 region: CSARDQGRDTQYF. Here the CDR3 DNA reads TGCAGTGCTAGAGATCAGGGGAGGGATACGCAGTACTTT. The chain couples TRBV20-1 to TRBJ2-3; perhaps TRBD2 as D (7 bases). CDR3 length equals 13 residues. Germline values: CDR1 DFQATT, CDR2 SNEGSKA (reference sequence).

This clonotype showed up just a few times. This chain uses TRBV4-2 with TRBJ2-1, with D maybe TRBD2 (6 bases). The CDR3 has 17 residues. The V end lost 2 bases, the J end lost 1 base, and 15 bases lay between the germline ends. Germline V gives CDR1 LGHNA, CDR2 YNFKEQ. Written as DNA, the CDR3 is TGTGCCAGCAGCCAAACCCCCCCGGGAGTGTCCTACAATGAGCAGTTCTTC. Translation: CASSQTPPGVSYNEQFF.

The CDR3 loop reads CASSLDPPIPGGDQKIQYF. The CDR3 DNA reads TGTGCCAGCAGCTTGGATCCGCCCATCCCGGGGGGTGACCAAAAGATCCAGTACTTC. The chain couples TRBV7-6 to TRBJ2-4, with 7 bases fitting TRBD2. CDR1 is SGHVS, CDR2 FNYEAQ, per germline. The CDR3 consists of 19 residues. J lost 13 bases, V lost 3 bases, and 27 bases had no gene match.

This clonotype was counted at least ten times. The V gene is TRBV7-8, the J gene TRBJ2-1; the D gene is possibly TRBD2 (6 bases). The germline gives CDR1 SGHVS, CDR2 FQNEAQ. Trimming pared 1 base from V and 6 bases from J, leaving 13 bases between. The CDR3 has 15 residues. CDR3 loop: CASSLGDSPFNEQFF. The CDR3 nucleotides read TGTGCCAGCAGCTTAGGGGACTCCCCCTTCAATGAGCAGTTCTTC. The full variable domain, its missing parts supplied by reference TRBV7-8 and TRBJ2-1, is GAGVSQSPRYKVAKRGQDVALRCDPISGHVSLFWYQQALGQGPEFLTYFQNEAQLDKSGLPSDRFFAERPEGSVSTLKIQRTQQEDSAVYLCASSLGDSPFNEQFFGPGTRLTVL.

This chain connects TRBV7-6 to TRBJ2-4, with a possible D match to TRBD2 (7 bases). Trimming took off 3 bases at V and 10 bases at J, with 19 bases between the two ends. CDR1 SGHVS and CDR2 FNYEAQ come from the germline V gene. The CDR3 totals 15 residues. CDR3: CASSLGAGAKDIQYF. DNA of the CDR3: TGTGCCAGCAGCTTGGGGGCGGGAGCCAAAGATATTCAGTACTTC.

V and J are TRBV7-6 and TRBJ2-4; possibly TRBD2 for D (6 bases). V lost 3 bases, J lost 10 bases, and 31 bases lay in between. The CDR3 is made up of 19 amino acids. CDR1 is SGHVS, CDR2 FNYEAQ, per germline. The CDR3 here is CASSLDAALAGGDKEIQYF. The CDR3, as DNA: TGTGCCAGCAGCTTGGATGCGGCGCTCGCCGGGGGTGACAAAGAGATTCAGTACTTC.

This clonotype has ten or more counts. The chain has TRBV7-2 and TRBJ1-1, with 9 bases identical to TRBD1. Trimming cost V 3 bases and J 5 bases; bases outside gene matches: 7. Germline CDR1 SGHTA, CDR2 FQGNSA. This CDR3 spans 15 amino acids. CDR3 DNA sequence: TGTGCCAGCAGCTTGGACAGGGGACTAAGGACTGAAGCTTTCTTT. It translates to CASSLDRGLRTEAFF.

This clonotype was seen once. At one end, the junction sequence differs from germline, possibly due to a read error. The V call is TRBV7-2, the J call TRBJ2-3; D assignment may be TRBD1 or TRBD2 (7 bases each). The J call may not be correct, given that the DNA end is closer to TRBJ2-7. This CDR3 has 14 residues. Looked up from germline, CDR1 is SGHTA and CDR2 is FQGNSA. The CDR3 is CAGRGGRATDTQYF. The CDR3 bases are TGTGCCGGCAGGGGGGGCCGTGCCACAGATACGCAGTACTTC.

This clonotype is medium-sized (0.01 to 0.1%) within its sample. The DNA of the CDR3 is TGTGCCAGCAGATGGAGGGACGGCACAGATACGCAGTATTTT. It codes for CASRWRDGTDTQYF. The chain couples TRBV27 to TRBJ2-3, with TRBD2 as a possible D gene (6 bases). Germline values: CDR1 MNHEY, CDR2 SMNVEV (reference sequence). Deletions cut 6 bases from V and 1 base from J, with 11 bases between. The CDR3 consists of 14 residues.